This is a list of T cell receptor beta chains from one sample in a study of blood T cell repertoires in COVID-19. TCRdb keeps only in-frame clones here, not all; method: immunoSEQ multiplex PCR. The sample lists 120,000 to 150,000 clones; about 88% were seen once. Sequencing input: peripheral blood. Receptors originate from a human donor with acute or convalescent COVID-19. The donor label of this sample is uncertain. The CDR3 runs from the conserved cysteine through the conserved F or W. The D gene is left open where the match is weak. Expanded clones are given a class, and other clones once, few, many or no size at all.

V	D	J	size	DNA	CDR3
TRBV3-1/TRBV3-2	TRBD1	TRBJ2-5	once	TGTGCCAGCAGCCAAGGGGGACAGGGGATCCAAGAGACCCAGTACTTC	CASSQGGQGIQETQYF
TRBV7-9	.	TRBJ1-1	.	TGTGCCAGTAAGATCGGGACAACGGATGAAGCTTTCTTT	CASKIGTTDEAFF
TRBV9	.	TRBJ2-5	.	TGTGCCAGCAGCGTAGGGGAAGCGGGAGAGACCCAGTACTTC	CASSVGEAGETQYF
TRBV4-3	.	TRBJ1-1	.	TGCGCCAGCAGCCAACGGGCGGAGGTGTTTGTGGACACTGAAGCTTTCTTT	CASSQRAEVFVDTEAFF
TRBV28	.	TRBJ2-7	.	TGTGCCAGCAGTTTGGCGGACAGTGTTGACTACGAGCAGTACTTC	CASSLADSVDYEQYF
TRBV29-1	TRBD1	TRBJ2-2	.	TGCAGCGTGCATGACAGGGCCGGGGAGCTGTTTTTT	CSVHDRAGELFF
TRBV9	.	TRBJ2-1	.	TGTGCCAGCAGCGCCGGGGAACGATCCTACAATGAGCAGTTCTTC	CASSAGERSYNEQFF
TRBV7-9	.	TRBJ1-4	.	TGTGCCAGCAGCTTAGCCACGGCAACTAATGAAAAACTGTTTTTT	CASSLATATNEKLFF
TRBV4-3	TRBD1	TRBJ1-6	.	TGCGCCAGCAGCCAAGGGGACAGGGTGAATTCACCCCTCCACTTT	CASSQGDRVNSPLHF
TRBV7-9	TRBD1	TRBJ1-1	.	TGTGCCAGCAGCTGGAGGGGGACAGGGCCCATGAACACTGAAGCTTTCTTT	CASSWRGTGPMNTEAFF
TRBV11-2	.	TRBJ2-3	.	TGTGCCAGCAGCTTAGTTCGGGGTCTAGTGCTAGATACGCAGTATTTT	CASSLVRGLVLDTQYF
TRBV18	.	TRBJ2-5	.	TGTGCCAGCTCACAGGGGTACCAAGAGACCCAGTACTTC	CASSQGYQETQYF
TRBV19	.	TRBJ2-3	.	TGTGCCAGTAGTATGAGGGCCTGGGGGGAAGATACGCAGTATTTT	CASSMRAWGEDTQYF
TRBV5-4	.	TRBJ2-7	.	TGTGCCAGCAGCAGCCGGGACAACTACGAGCAGTACTTC	CASSSRDNYEQYF
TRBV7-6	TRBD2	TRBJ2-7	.	TGTGCCAGCAGCTTAGCACTAGCGGGGGGCGAGCAGTACTTC	CASSLALAGGEQYF
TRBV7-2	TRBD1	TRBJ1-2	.	TGTGCCAGCAGCTTAGTTGGGACAGGGGTTTATGGCTACACCTTC	CASSLVGTGVYGYTF
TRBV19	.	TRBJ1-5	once	TGTGCCAGTAGTATCCAGGCCGGGGGCAATCAGCCCCAGCATTTT	CASSIQAGGNQPQHF
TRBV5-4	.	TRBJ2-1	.	TGTGCCAGCAGCTACAGGAGCGAGCAGTTCTTC	CASSYRSEQFF
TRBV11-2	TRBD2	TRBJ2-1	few	TGTGCCAGCAGCTCTCTAGCGGGGGAAGGGAATGAGCAGTTCTTC	CASSSLAGEGNEQFF
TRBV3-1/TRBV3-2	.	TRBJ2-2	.	TGTGCCAGCAGCGCTGAGTACACCGGGGAGCTGTTTTTT	CASSAEYTGELFF
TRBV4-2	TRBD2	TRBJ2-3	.	TGTGCCAGCAGCCAAGATCTTGCTAGCGGGAGTTTGGATACGCAGTATTTT	CASSQDLASGSLDTQYF
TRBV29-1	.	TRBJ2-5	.	TGCAGCGTTGGCCAGGGAGAGACCCAGTACTTC	CSVGQGETQYF
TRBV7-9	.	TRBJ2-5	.	TGTGCCAGCAGCCCCCGGACAGAAGAGACCCAGTACTTC	CASSPRTEETQYF
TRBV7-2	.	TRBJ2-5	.	TGTGCCAGCAGCTTATACCGCGGGAACCAAGAGACCCAGTACTTC	CASSLYRGNQETQYF
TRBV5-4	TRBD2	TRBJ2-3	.	TGTGCCAGCAGCGGGAGCGGGGGGGCTTTCTCAGATACGCAGTATTTT	CASSGSGGAFSDTQYF
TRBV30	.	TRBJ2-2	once	TGTGCCTGGAGTGTATTTGTCTCCGGGGAGCTGTTTTTT	CAWSVFVSGELFF
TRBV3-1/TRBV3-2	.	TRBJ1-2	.	TGTGCCAGCAGCAAGGGGGACAACGACTATGGCTACACCTTC	CASSKGDNDYGYTF
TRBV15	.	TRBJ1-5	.	TGTGCCACCAGCAGAGGGGGGGAACAGCCCCAGCATTTT	CATSRGGEQPQHF
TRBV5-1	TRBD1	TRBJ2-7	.	TGCGCCAGCAGCTTGACCGGGACAGACTCCTACGAGCAGTACTTC	CASSLTGTDSYEQYF
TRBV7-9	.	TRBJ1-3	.	TGTGCCAGCAAACCAGGACAGTCTGGAAACACCATATATTTT	CASKPGQSGNTIYF
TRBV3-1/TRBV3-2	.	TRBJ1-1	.	TGTGCCAGCAGCCCCCCGGGGGGGATGAACACTGAAGCTTTCTTT	CASSPPGGMNTEAFF
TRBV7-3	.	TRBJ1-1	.	TGTGCCAGCAGCTTAACGGACAGAACTGAAGCTTTCTTT	CASSLTDRTEAFF
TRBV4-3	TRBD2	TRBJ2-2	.	TGCGCCAGCAGCCAAGATCTAGCGGGGGCAGATATTTCCGGGGAGCTGTTTTTT	CASSQDLAGADISGELFF
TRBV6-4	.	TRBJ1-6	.	TGTGCCAGCAGTGAGACTGGGAATTCACCCCTCCACTTT	CASSETGNSPLHF
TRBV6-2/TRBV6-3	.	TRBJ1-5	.	TGTGCCAGCAGTTTCGGTCATAGCAATCAGCCCCAGCATTTT	CASSFGHSNQPQHF
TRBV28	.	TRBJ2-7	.	TGTGCCAGCAGTTTTGTGGCGAGGCCCTACGAGCAGTACTTC	CASSFVARPYEQYF
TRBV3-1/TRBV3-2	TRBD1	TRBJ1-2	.	TGTGCCAGCAGCCGGGACAGGACGAACTATGGCTACACCTTC	CASSRDRTNYGYTF
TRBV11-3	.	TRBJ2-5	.	TGTGCCAGCAGCTTAGGGGGCCAGGACCAAGAGACCCAGTACTTC	CASSLGGQDQETQYF
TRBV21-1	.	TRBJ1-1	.	TGTGCCAGCAGCAAATTTGGGTGGTGGACTGGGCCCACTGAAGCTTTCTTT	CASSKFGWWTGPTEAFF
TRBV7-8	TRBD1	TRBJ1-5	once	TGTGCCAGCAGCATGGGACAGGGGCTCAATCAGCCCCAGCATTTT	CASSMGQGLNQPQHF
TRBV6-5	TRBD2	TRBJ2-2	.	TGTGCCAGCAGTTATCTGGGACTAGCGGGATCCGGGGAGCTGTTTTTT	CASSYLGLAGSGELFF
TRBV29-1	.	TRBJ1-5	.	TGCAGCGTTTTAAAGGGGCCGGGTCAGCCCCAGCATTTT	CSVLKGPGQPQHF
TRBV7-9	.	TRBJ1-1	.	TGTGCCAGCAGCTTAGCCGTGATGGAGGCTGAAGCTTTCTTT	CASSLAVMEAEAFF
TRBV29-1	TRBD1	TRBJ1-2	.	TGCAGCGCTCTAACAGCCCAGACAGGGTGGGATGGCTACACCTTC	CSALTAQTGWDGYTF
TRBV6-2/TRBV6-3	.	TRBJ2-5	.	TGTGCCAGCAGTTATTTCAGGGGCCAAGAGACCCAGTACTTC	CASSYFRGQETQYF
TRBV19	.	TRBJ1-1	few	TGTGCCAGTAGTATAGGTAGGGGGACTGAAGCTTTCTTT	CASSIGRGTEAFF
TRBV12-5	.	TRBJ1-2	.	TGTGCTAGTGGTTTGGTGGGGGCGGGCTACACCTTC	CASGLVGAGYTF